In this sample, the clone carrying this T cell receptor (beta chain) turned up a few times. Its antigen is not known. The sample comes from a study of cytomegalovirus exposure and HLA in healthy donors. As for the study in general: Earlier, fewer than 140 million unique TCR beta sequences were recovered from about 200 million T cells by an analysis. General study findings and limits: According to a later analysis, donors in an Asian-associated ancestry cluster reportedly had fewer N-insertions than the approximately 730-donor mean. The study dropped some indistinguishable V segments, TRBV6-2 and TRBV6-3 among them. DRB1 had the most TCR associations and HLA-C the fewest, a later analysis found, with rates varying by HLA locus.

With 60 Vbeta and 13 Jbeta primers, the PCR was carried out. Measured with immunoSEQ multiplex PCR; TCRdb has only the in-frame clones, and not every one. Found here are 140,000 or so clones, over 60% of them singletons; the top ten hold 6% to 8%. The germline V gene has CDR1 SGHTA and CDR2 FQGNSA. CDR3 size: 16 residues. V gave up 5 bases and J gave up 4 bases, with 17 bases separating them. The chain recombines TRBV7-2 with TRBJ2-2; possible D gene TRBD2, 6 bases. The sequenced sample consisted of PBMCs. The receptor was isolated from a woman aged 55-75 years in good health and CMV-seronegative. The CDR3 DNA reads TGTGCCAGCAGCCCCCGACTAGTTTGGGTCACCGGGGAGCTGTTTTTT. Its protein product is CASSPRLVWVTGELFF.